This T cell receptor beta chain was found in a study of a mutant IDH1 vaccine in newly diagnosed glioma (dated by TCRdb to the early 2020s). A note on the overall study: The roughly 32 treated patients were roughly 62% male and around 38% female, with a mean age of about 38 years. Prior to enrollment, patients had been given standard therapy consisting of radiotherapy alone, temozolomide alone, or radiochemotherapy with temozolomide, with the combination given to most patients. Peripheral blood was drawn at six visits: V03 (baseline), V05, V07, V10, V12 and V13. For exploratory analyses, longitudinal TCRB deep sequencing was carried out in 25 treated patients wherever samples were available. Summary of the overall study and its limitations: No apparent relationship was observed between pseudoprogression and alterations in the top peripheral T cell clonotypes detected by TCRB sequencing. The authors noted that analyses of patient blood samples could not be reproduced because of sample limitations. PBMC samples for TCRB deep sequencing were selected based on availability. Across multiple MHC alleles, vaccine-induced immune responses were seen in more than 90% of patients.

This specimen's time point label, interpreted: baseline, week 1 (first vaccination visit). The label giving this sample's treatment or condition can be read as: pre-vaccination baseline after standard-of-care therapy. All donors had newly diagnosed IDH1-mutant astrocytomas of WHO grade 3 or 4 that showed loss of nuclear ATRX. The samples were drawn from NOA16, a multicentre, single-arm, open-label phase I trial in Germany that tested a mutant IDH1 peptide vaccine in humans for the first time. Blood drawn at visit V03 was used as the baseline sample for immunogenicity testing. The DNeasy Blood and Tissue Kit was used to extract genomic DNA from EDTA blood for TCRB sequencing. The library was made by the immunoSEQ multiplex PCR assay. Rearranged TCR beta chain sequences were amplified using the hsTCRB Kit according to the manufacturer's protocol. Sequencing of TCRB libraries was carried out on an Illumina MiSeq. In the original analysis: The proprietary platform of the kit vendor was used for demultiplexing, trimming and gene mapping. The source is immuneACCESS, and TCRdb retained only in-frame sequences with V and J called. Part of the clones is not carried over; for the studies checked, unresolved V genes explain less than half of this, and the remainder is unexplained. Clone size and V and J calls were adopted from that table, with D and trimming inferred from the DNA. In all, the sample holds roughly 38,000 clones, and more than 90% of those were seen once. The ten biggest clones cover 18% of the sample.

Remarks on this clone: Its antigen is unknown. Per-base quality was not reported, and no clone a single base away is much larger than it.

Trimming accounts for 5 bases at V and 6 bases at J, while the number of junction bases matched to no gene is 11. Counted from cysteine to phenylalanine, this CDR3 has 16 amino acids. The kept DNA is CDR3 alone, 48 bases in frame from the first base. The germline V gene (reference sequence) yields MNHEY for CDR1 and SMNVEV for CDR2. Sequences were derived from PBMCs, sampled from a glioma patient treated with radiotherapy, temozolomide or both. The clonotype originates from a young man with glioma. This sequence uses TRBV27 and TRBJ1-5; 9 bases in between match TRBD1. The bases read TGTGCCAGCAGTCCACGTATAACAGGGGGCACTCAGCCCCAGCATTTT. Protein translation: CASSPRITGGTQPQHF.